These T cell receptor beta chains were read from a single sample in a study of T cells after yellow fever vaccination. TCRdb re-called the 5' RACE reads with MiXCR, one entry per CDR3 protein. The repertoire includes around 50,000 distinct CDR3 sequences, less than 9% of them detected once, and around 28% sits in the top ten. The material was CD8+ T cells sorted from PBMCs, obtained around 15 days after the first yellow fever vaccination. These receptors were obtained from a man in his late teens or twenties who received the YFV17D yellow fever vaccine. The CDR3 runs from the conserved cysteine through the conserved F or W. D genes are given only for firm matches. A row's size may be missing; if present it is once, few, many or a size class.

CDR3aa: CASSQYSANTEAFF
CDR3nt: TGCGCCAGCAGCCAATATTCAGCGAACACTGAAGCTTTCTTT
abundance: many
j_gene: TRBJ1-1
v_gene: TRBV4-1
d_gene: .

CDR3aa: CASSLWTGKNEKLFF
CDR3nt: TGCGCCAGCAGCCTTTGGACAGGGAAGAATGAAAAACTGTTTTTT
abundance: .
j_gene: TRBJ1-4
v_gene: TRBV5-1
d_gene: TRBD1

CDR3aa: CASTWGLRGISDTQYF
CDR3nt: TGCGCCAGCACCTGGGGTCTGAGAGGAATATCAGATACGCAGTATTTT
abundance: many
j_gene: TRBJ2-3
v_gene: TRBV5-1
d_gene: .

CDR3aa: CASSRTGVGVTDTQYF
CDR3nt: TGTGCCAGCAGCAGAACAGGGGTTGGTGTCACAGATACGCAGTATTTT
abundance: few
j_gene: TRBJ2-3
v_gene: TRBV5-4
d_gene: TRBD1

CDR3aa: CASSLTGLAGEQFF
CDR3nt: TGTGCCAGCAGTTTGACGGGACTAGCTGGGGAGCAGTTCTTC
abundance: many
j_gene: TRBJ2-1
v_gene: TRBV28
d_gene: TRBD2

CDR3aa: CASSPPGASYEQYF
CDR3nt: TGTGCCAGCAGCCCACCTGGGGCCTCCTACGAGCAGTACTTC
abundance: many
j_gene: TRBJ2-7
v_gene: TRBV7-9
d_gene: .

CDR3aa: CASSSNDRGWGNQPQHF
CDR3nt: TGTGCCAGCAGTTCGAACGACAGGGGTTGGGGCAATCAGCCCCAGCATTTT
abundance: few
j_gene: TRBJ1-5
v_gene: TRBV12-3/TRBV12-4
d_gene: TRBD1

CDR3aa: CASSWVAGSGSTDTQYF
CDR3nt: TGTGCCAGCAGCTGGGTAGCGGGGTCCGGAAGCACAGATACGCAGTATTTT
abundance: few
j_gene: TRBJ2-3
v_gene: TRBV5-4
d_gene: TRBD2

CDR3aa: CASSLQLAVTYNEQFF
CDR3nt: TGTGCCAGCAGCCTGCAACTAGCGGTGACCTACAATGAGCAGTTCTTC
abundance: many
j_gene: TRBJ2-1
v_gene: TRBV3-1
d_gene: TRBD2

CDR3aa: CASSLTRGRRETQYF
CDR3nt: TGCGCCAGCAGCCTCACAAGGGGCAGGAGAGAGACCCAGTACTTC
abundance: many
j_gene: TRBJ2-5
v_gene: TRBV5-1
d_gene: .

CDR3aa: CSVDTSRNTEAFF
CDR3nt: TGCAGCGTTGACACCTCGCGGAACACTGAAGCTTTCTTT
abundance: many
j_gene: TRBJ1-1
v_gene: TRBV29-1
d_gene: .

CDR3aa: CATSRGEATINEQFF
CDR3nt: TGTGCCACCAGCAGAGGAGAGGCTACTATCAATGAGCAGTTCTTC
abundance: many
j_gene: TRBJ2-1
v_gene: TRBV15
d_gene: .

CDR3aa: CASSTQPYNEQFF
CDR3nt: TGTGCCAGCAGCACACAACCATACAATGAGCAGTTCTTC
abundance: many
j_gene: TRBJ2-1
v_gene: TRBV7-6
d_gene: .

CDR3aa: CASSSDRVTDTQYF
CDR3nt: TGTGCCAGCAGCTCGGACAGGGTCACAGATACGCAGTATTTT
abundance: many
j_gene: TRBJ2-3
v_gene: TRBV9
d_gene: TRBD1

CDR3aa: CASSQFQGGNEQFF
CDR3nt: TGCGCCAGCAGCCAATTTCAGGGAGGCAATGAGCAGTTCTTC
abundance: few
j_gene: TRBJ2-1
v_gene: TRBV4-1
d_gene: .

CDR3aa: CASKGGTGSSYEQYF
CDR3nt: TGTGCCAGTAAAGGGGGGACAGGGTCGTCCTACGAGCAGTACTTC
abundance: many
j_gene: TRBJ2-7
v_gene: TRBV19
d_gene: TRBD1

CDR3aa: CATSRGTGTTSTDTQYF
CDR3nt: TGTGCCACCAGCAGAGGGACGGGGACTACGAGCACAGATACGCAGTATTTT
abundance: many
j_gene: TRBJ2-3
v_gene: TRBV15
d_gene: TRBD2

CDR3aa: CASSSPGQNTGELFF
CDR3nt: TGCGCCAGCAGCTCACCGGGACAAAACACCGGGGAGCTGTTTTTT
abundance: many
j_gene: TRBJ2-2
v_gene: TRBV5-1
d_gene: .

CDR3aa: CASKDLYYEQYF
CDR3nt: TGTGCCAGCAAAGACCTCTACTACGAGCAGTACTTC
abundance: many
j_gene: TRBJ2-7
v_gene: TRBV27
d_gene: .

CDR3aa: CASSFRTDSDTQYF
CDR3nt: TGTGCCAGCAGCTTCCGGACAGATTCAGATACGCAGTATTTT
abundance: many
j_gene: TRBJ2-3
v_gene: TRBV7-6
d_gene: .

CDR3aa: CSAKTRFADSPLHF
CDR3nt: TGCAGTGCTAAGACCCGCTTTGCGGATTCACCCCTCCACTTT
abundance: many
j_gene: TRBJ1-6
v_gene: TRBV20-1
d_gene: .

CDR3aa: CASSLPGNEQYF
CDR3nt: TGTGCCAGCAGTCTCCCGGGGAACGAGCAGTACTTC
abundance: many
j_gene: TRBJ2-7
v_gene: TRBV27
d_gene: .

CDR3aa: CASSPYGARRTDTQYF
CDR3nt: TGTGCCAGCAGTCCGTACGGGGCGAGGCGCACAGATACGCAGTATTTT
abundance: .
j_gene: TRBJ2-3
v_gene: TRBV27
d_gene: .

CDR3aa: CAMASGSYEQYF
CDR3nt: TGTGCCATGGCGTCAGGGTCCTACGAGCAGTACTTC
abundance: few
j_gene: TRBJ2-7
v_gene: TRBV30
d_gene: .

CDR3aa: CASSLREGDQPQHF
CDR3nt: TGTGCCAGCAGTTTGAGGGAGGGAGATCAGCCCCAGCATTTT
abundance: many
j_gene: TRBJ1-5
v_gene: TRBV6-5
d_gene: .

CDR3aa: CTSSRDWPSSYNEQFF
CDR3nt: TGTACCAGCAGTAGGGACTGGCCGAGCTCCTACAATGAGCAGTTCTTC
abundance: .
j_gene: TRBJ2-1
v_gene: TRBV4-2
d_gene: .

CDR3aa: CASSSYLISGGIVETQYF
CDR3nt: TGTGCCAGCAGCTCCTATTTAATATCGGGGGGGATCGTAGAGACCCAGTACTTC
abundance: few
j_gene: TRBJ2-5
v_gene: TRBV7-8
d_gene: TRBD2

CDR3aa: CSVGVYAEQFF
CDR3nt: TGCAGCGTTGGTGTGTATGCCGAGCAGTTCTTC
abundance: many
j_gene: TRBJ2-1
v_gene: TRBV29-1
d_gene: .

CDR3aa: CASSQEGVRNTIYF
CDR3nt: TGTGCCAGCAGCCAAGAGGGGGTACGAAACACCATATATTTT
abundance: many
j_gene: TRBJ1-3
v_gene: TRBV4-2
d_gene: .

CDR3aa: CASSLGVALAGELFF
CDR3nt: TGTGCCAGCAGCTTAGGGGTAGCGTTGGCCGGGGAGCTGTTTTTT
abundance: many
j_gene: TRBJ2-2
v_gene: TRBV7-6
d_gene: .

CDR3aa: CASRQDRGSYEQYF
CDR3nt: TGTGCCAGCAGGCAGGACAGGGGGTCTTACGAGCAGTACTTC
abundance: many
j_gene: TRBJ2-7
v_gene: TRBV6-5
d_gene: TRBD1

CDR3aa: CASSAGETEAFF
CDR3nt: TGCGCCAGCAGCGCCGGGGAGACTGAAGCTTTCTTT
abundance: many
j_gene: TRBJ1-1
v_gene: TRBV5-1
d_gene: .